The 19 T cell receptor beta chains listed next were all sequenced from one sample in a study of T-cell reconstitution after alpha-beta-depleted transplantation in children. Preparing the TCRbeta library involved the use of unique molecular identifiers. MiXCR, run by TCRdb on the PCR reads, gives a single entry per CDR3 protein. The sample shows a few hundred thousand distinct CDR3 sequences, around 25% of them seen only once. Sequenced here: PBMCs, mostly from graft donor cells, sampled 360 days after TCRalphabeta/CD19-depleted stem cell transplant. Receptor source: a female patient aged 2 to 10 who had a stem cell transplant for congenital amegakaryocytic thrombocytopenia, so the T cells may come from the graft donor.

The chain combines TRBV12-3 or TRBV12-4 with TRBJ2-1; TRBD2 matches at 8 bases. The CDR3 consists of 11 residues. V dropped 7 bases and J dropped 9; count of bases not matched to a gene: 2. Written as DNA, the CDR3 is TGTGCCAGCACCAGCGGGGGTGAGCAGTTCTTC. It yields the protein CASTSGGEQFF.

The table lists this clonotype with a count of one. Here the CDR3 reads CASSKRRDATKPEKLFF. The CDR3 nucleotides are TGTGCCAGCAGCAAACGAAGAGACGCTACCAAACCCGAAAAACTGTTTTTT. The chain links TRBV6-5 to TRBJ1-4; no clear D. CDR1 is MNHEY and CDR2 is SVGAGI in the germline V gene. The V gene lost 6 bases and the J gene lost 8 bases, with 25 bases spanning the gap. CDR3 size: 17 residues.

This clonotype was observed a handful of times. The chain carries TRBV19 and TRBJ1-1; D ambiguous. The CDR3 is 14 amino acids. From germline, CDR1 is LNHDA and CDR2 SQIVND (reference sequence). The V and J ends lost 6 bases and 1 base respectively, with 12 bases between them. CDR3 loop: CASRILAGNTEAFF. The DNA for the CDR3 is TGTGCCAGTAGGATTCTGGCAGGGAACACTGAAGCTTTCTTT.

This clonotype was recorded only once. The CDR3 region has the DNA TGTGCCACCAGCAGAGTCACGGCGATAAAGCAAGAGACCCAGTACTTC. Its protein is CATSRVTAIKQETQYF. The V gene is TRBV15, the J gene TRBJ2-5; no firm D call. Trimming took 1 base from V and 2 from J, leaving 14 bases between them. Germline CDR1 is LNHNV and CDR2 is YYDKDF (reference sequence). This CDR3 is 16 amino acids long.

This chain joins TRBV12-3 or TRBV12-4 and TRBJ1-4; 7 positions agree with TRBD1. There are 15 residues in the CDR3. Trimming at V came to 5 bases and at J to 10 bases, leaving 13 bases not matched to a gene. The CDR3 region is CASSPPGQRIRKLFF. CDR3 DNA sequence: TGTGCCAGCAGTCCACCGGGACAGCGAATTCGAAAACTGTTTTTT.

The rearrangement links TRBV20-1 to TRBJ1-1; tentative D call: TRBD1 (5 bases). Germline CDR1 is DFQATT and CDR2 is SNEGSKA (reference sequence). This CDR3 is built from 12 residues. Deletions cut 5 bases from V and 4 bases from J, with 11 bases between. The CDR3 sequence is CSAGVGATEAFF. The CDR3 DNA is TGCAGTGCTGGCGTTGGGGCCACTGAAGCTTTCTTT.

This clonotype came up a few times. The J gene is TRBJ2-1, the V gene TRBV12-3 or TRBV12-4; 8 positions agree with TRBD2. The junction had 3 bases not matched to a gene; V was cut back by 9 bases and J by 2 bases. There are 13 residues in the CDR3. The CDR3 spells CASRSGAYNEQFF. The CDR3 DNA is TGTGCCAGTCGTAGCGGGGCCTACAATGAGCAGTTCTTC.

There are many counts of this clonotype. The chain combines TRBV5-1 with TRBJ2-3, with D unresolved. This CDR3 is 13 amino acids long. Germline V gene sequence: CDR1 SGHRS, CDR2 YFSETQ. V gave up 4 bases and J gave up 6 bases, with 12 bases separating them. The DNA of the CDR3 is TGCGCCAGCAGCCCCCAACTGGTTGATACGCAGTATTTT. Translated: CASSPQLVDTQYF.

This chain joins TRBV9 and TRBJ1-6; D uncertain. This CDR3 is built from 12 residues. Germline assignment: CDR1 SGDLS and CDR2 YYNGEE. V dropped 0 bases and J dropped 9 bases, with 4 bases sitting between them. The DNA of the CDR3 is TGTGCCAGCAGCGTAGCAAGTTCACCCCTCCACTTT. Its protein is CASSVASSPLHF.

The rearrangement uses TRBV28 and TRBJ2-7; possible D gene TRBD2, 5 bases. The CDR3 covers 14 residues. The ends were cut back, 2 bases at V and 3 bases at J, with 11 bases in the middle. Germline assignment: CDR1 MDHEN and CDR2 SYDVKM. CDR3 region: CASSLGGGGYEQYF. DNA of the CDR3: TGTGCCAGCAGTTTAGGTGGAGGAGGCTACGAGCAGTACTTC.

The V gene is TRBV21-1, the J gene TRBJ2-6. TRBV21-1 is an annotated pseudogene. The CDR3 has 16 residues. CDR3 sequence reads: CASSNGSNSGANVLTF. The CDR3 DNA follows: TGTGCCAGCAGCAACGGATCAAACTCTGGGGCCAACGTCCTGACTTTC.

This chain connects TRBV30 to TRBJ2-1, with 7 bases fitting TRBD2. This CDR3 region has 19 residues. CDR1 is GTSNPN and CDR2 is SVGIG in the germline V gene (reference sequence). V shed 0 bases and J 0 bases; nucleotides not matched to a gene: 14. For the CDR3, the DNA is TGTGCCTGGAGTGTACAGGCACGGGGACTAAGCCTCTCCTACAATGAGCAGTTCTTC. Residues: CAWSVQARGLSLSYNEQFF.

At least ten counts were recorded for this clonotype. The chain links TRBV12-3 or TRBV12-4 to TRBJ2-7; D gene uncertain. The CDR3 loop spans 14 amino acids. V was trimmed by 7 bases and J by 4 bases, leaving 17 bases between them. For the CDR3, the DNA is TGTGCCAGCATCCCGCAAGTGTTAGGTTACGAGCAGTACTTC. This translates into CASIPQVLGYEQYF.

For the CDR3, the DNA is TGTGCCAGCAGTTTAATAGGCGAGCAGTACTTC. Its protein product is CASSLIGEQYF. This chain connects TRBV28 to TRBJ2-7; D remains unclear. V lost 2 bases and J lost 6, with 5 bases in between. CDR1 is MDHEN and CDR2 is SYDVKM in the germline V gene. The CDR3 extends over 11 amino acids. Complete variable domain (other parts from reference TRBV28 and TRBJ2-7): DVKVTQSSRYLVKRTGEKVFLECVQDMDHENMFWYRQDPGLGLRLIYFSYDVKMKEKGDIPEGYSVSREKKERFSLILESASTNQTSMYLCASSLIGEQYFGPGTRLTVT.

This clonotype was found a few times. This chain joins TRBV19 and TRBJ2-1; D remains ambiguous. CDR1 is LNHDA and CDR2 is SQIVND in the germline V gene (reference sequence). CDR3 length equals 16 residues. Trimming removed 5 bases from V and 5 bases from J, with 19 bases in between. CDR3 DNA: TGTGCCAGTAGTGCACTCGGGCTAGGACGGGACAATGAGCAGTTCTTC. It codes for CASSALGLGRDNEQFF.

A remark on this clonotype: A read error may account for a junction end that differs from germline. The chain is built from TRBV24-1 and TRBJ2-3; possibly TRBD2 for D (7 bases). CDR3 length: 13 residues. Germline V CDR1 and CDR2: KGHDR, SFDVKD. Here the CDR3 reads CATSDFNGGRLDF. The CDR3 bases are TGTGCCACCAGTGATTTCAACGGGGGGCGCTTGGATTTT.

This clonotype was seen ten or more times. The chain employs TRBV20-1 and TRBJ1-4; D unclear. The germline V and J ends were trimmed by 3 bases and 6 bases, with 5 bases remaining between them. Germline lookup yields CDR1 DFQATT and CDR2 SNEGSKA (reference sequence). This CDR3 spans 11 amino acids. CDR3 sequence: CSARSDEKLFF. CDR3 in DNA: TGCAGTGCTAGGTCAGATGAAAAACTGTTTTTT.

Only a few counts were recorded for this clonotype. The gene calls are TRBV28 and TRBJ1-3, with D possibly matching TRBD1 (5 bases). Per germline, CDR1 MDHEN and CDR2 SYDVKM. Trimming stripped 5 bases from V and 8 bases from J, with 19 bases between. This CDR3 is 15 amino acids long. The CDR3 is CASSLESGLGDTIYF. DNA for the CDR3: TGTGCCAGCAGTCTCGAGTCCGGACTGGGGGACACCATATATTTT.

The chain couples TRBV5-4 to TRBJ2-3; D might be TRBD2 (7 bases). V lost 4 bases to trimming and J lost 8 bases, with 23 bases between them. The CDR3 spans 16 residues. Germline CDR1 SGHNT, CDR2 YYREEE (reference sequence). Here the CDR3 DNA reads TGTGCCAGCAGCAACCCAGGGGAGGGGGTTCAGGGTACGCAGTATTTT. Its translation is CASSNPGEGVQGTQYF.